This T cell receptor (beta chain) was captured in a study of blood T cell repertoires in COVID-19. The overall study: Specimens from acute and convalescent COVID-19 originated in the United States, Italy and Spain. The analysed material was cDNA or gDNA that came from T cells, B-cell-depleted T cells, or PBMCs.

In the source study's methods: Nucleated cell counts were estimated from reference gene primer amplification. Here immunoSEQ multiplex PCR was the method, and the copy in TCRdb shows in-frame clones only, minus some. That table furnishes V, J and clone size, whereas the DNA furnished D and trimming. The sample consists of about 280,000 clones, 70% to 90% of them appearing once. Trimming stripped 4 bases from V and 2 bases from J, with 12 bases between. This CDR3 spans 14 amino acids. Looked up from germline, CDR1 is SNHLY and CDR2 is FYNNEI. Sequencing input: peripheral blood. This clonotype was obtained from a man between 50 and 59 years old with active or convalescent COVID-19. This chain joins TRBV2 and TRBJ2-7; D gene uncertain. This chain's CDR3 is CASSVDNAAYEQYF. The CDR3 DNA is TGTGCCAGCAGTGTAGATAACGCCGCCTACGAGCAGTACTTC.